The rows below give T cell receptor beta chains drawn from one sample of a study of vaccination effects on CD4 cells after COVID-19. Their antigens are not known. Sequencing used immunoSEQ multiplex PCR; TCRdb keeps in-frame clones, though not all of them. The sample lists almost 70,000 clones, around two thirds occurring once. Sequenced material: CD4+ T cells from PBMCs cultured with HCoV-229E spike peptides, taken after COVID-19 vaccination. These receptors were obtained from a human donor who received a COVID-19 vaccine. CDR3s leave out the opening cysteine and the closing phenylalanine or tryptophan. The size entry is marked missing in some rows and otherwise reads once, few, many or a size class.

>TRBV18|TRBJ2-1|-
ASSPDNEQF
>TRBV6-5|TRBJ2-3|once
ASRTGTWSTDTQY
>TRBV7-9|TRBJ2-3|-
ASSLGAEEGQLTDTQY
>TRBV4-1|TRBJ1-4|-
ASSQERMGDEKLF
>TRBV5-1|TRBJ1-4|-
ASSEGTVATNEKLF
>TRBV2|TRBJ2-1|-
ASIRYSWDNEQF
>TRBV6-6|TRBJ2-3|-
ASSYLGGISTDTQY
>TRBV7-8|TRBJ2-2|-
ASSALRQGNGELF
>TRBV24-1|TRBJ2-6|-
ATSAGGATGANVLT
>TRBV19|TRBJ1-5|-
ASSRDWNQPQH
>TRBV5-1|TRBJ1-1|-
ASSLAPGEAF
>TRBV15|TRBJ2-4|-
ATSRDSRQQEGLGKNIQY
>TRBV19|TRBJ2-1|-
ASSIVGQGTYNEQF
>TRBV9|TRBJ2-2|-
ASSERTGTTGELF
>TRBV28|TRBJ2-2|-
ASSFPPLAGDTGELF
>TRBV9|TRBJ1-2|-
ASSVAPIVISGGGYT
>TRBV3-1/TRBV3-2|TRBJ2-5|-
ASSQAYLVGGKETQY